Below, 15 T cell receptor beta chains from the same sample are listed, as sequenced in a study of Ad26.COV2.S vaccination and SARS-CoV-2 variants. Treatment denoted: roughly 20 received Ad26.COV2.S at low or high dose, single or two shots; about 5 received placebo; per-sample allocation not given. Vaccine and placebo recipients were sampled on day 63 after the first injection. Sequencing used immunoSEQ multiplex PCR; TCRdb keeps in-frame clones, though not all of them. The sample carries around 450,000 clones, 75% to 95% recorded once. The sample here was peripheral blood, taken in a trial of Ad26.COV2.S vaccine versus placebo. The receptor source for this set is a person aged 18-65 years who received the Ad26.COV2.S COVID-19 vaccine or a placebo.

This rearrangement joins TRBV15 to TRBJ2-7; a possible D gene is TRBD1 (6 bases). Trimming took 2 bases from V and 1 from J, leaving 12 bases between them. The V gene's germline CDR1 is LNHNV and CDR2 YYDKDF (reference sequence). The CDR3 is 15 amino acids. DNA of the CDR3: TGTGCCACCAGCAGACTACAGGGTGGGTCCTACGAGCAGTACTTC. Its protein product is CATSRLQGGSYEQYF.

The V and J genes are TRBV2 and TRBJ2-6; 9 positions agree with TRBD1. The V and J ends lost 11 bases and 4 bases, in that order; junction bases with no gene match: 18. The CDR3 consists of 18 residues. In germline, CDR1 is SNHLY, CDR2 FYNNEI. The CDR3 bases are TGTGCCTGCTCAACGTGGTACAGGGGGCTCACAGGGGCCAACGTCCTGACTTTC. Its protein product is CACSTWYRGLTGANVLTF.

This clone was picked up a small number of times. Sequence at one end of the junction differs from germline and may be a read error. The V gene is TRBV7-7, the J gene TRBJ2-3; 9 nucleotides align to TRBD2. The CDR3 runs to 16 residues. Germline V gives CDR1 SSHAT, CDR2 FNYEAQ (reference sequence). The CDR3 here is CASSPTTSGSTDTQYF. In nucleotides, the CDR3 is TGTGCTAGCAGCCCCACGACTAGCGGAAGCACAGATACGCAGTATTTT.

This chain joins TRBV5-4 and TRBJ1-6; 12 nucleotides align to TRBD1. Germline trimming cut 9 bases from V and 9 bases from J; bases unmatched to any gene: 13. CDR1 and CDR2 (germline): SGHNT, YYREEE (reference sequence). CDR3 length equals 16 residues. The CDR3 region is CATGDRGQSAGSPLHF. In DNA form, the CDR3 reads TGTGCCACCGGGGACAGGGGGCAATCCGCTGGTTCACCCCTCCACTTT. The entire variable domain, with the rest obtained from reference TRBV5-4 and TRBJ1-6, is as follows: ETGVTQSPTHLIKTRGQQVTLRCSSQSGHNTVSWYQQALGQGPQFIFQYYREEENGRGNFPPRFSGLQFPNYSSELNVNALELDDSALYLCATGDRGQSAGSPLHFGNGTRLTVT.

This CDR3 reads CASSLPGGSTDTQYF. The CDR3 DNA follows: TGTGCCAGCAGCTTGCCAGGGGGAAGCACAGATACGCAGTATTTT. V is TRBV5-4 and J is TRBJ2-3, with 7 bases matching TRBD1. The CDR3 covers 15 residues. V was clipped by 1 base and J by 0 bases; unmatched bases: 2. CDR1 SGHNT and CDR2 YYREEE come from the germline V gene (reference sequence).

The chain carries TRBV19 and TRBJ1-6; no reliable D call. Trimming shortened V by 11 bases and J by 3 bases, and 14 bases separated the two germline ends. The length of the CDR3 is 14 residues. Germline V CDR1 and CDR2: LNHDA, SQIVND (reference sequence). CDR3 coding DNA: TGTGCCGCCCGAGGTGGGAGCTATAATTCACCCCTCCACTTT. Translated, it gives CAARGGSYNSPLHF.

The V and J genes are TRBV4-1 and TRBJ1-1; the D is unclear. Germline CDR1 is MGHRA and CDR2 is YSYEKL. The CDR3 is made up of 15 amino acids. V was trimmed by 0 bases and J by 1 base, leaving 9 bases between them. The chain's CDR3 is CASSQDGVGNTEAFF. CDR3 coding DNA: TGCGCCAGCAGCCAAGATGGCGTCGGGAACACTGAAGCTTTCTTT.

The V call is TRBV7-8, the J call TRBJ2-3, with TRBD2 identical over 13 bases. Germline loops: CDR1 SGHVS, CDR2 FQNEAQ. The CDR3 has 19 amino acids. Trimming removed 3 bases from V and 0 bases from J; junction bases left unmatched: 9. CDR3 loop: CASSFTSGLAGTSTDTQYF. Here the CDR3 DNA reads TGTGCCAGCAGCTTTACATCGGGACTAGCGGGAACAAGCACAGATACGCAGTATTTT.

The rearrangement uses TRBV18 and TRBJ2-7, with D uncertain. The CDR3 is 14 amino acids. Germline V lookup: CDR1 KGHSH, CDR2 LQKENI. Deletions cut 0 bases from V and 7 bases from J, with 13 bases between. For the CDR3, the DNA is TGTGCCAGCTCACCACCTTCGGCCCACTGGGAGCAGTACTTC. Translated, it gives CASSPPSAHWEQYF.

This sequence joins TRBV4-1 and TRBJ2-7; TRBD1 might be the D (6 bases). The germline CDR1 and CDR2 sequences are MGHRA and YSYEKL. The CDR3 is 17 amino acids. V gave up 4 bases and J gave up 2 bases, with 21 bases separating them. DNA for the CDR3: TGCGCCAGCAGCCGATCGAGCCGGGCAGGGGTTACCTACGAGCAGTACTTC. Translation gives CASSRSSRAGVTYEQYF.

The chain joins TRBV6-6 to TRBJ1-6, with 7 bases lining up with TRBD1. Looked up from germline, CDR1 is MNHNY and CDR2 is SVGAGI (reference sequence). The CDR3 extends over 15 amino acids. Trimming took 0 bases from V and 8 from J; bases not matched to a gene: 4. CDR3 in DNA: TGTGCCAGCAGTTACTCGAACACAGGGGATTCACCCCTCCACTTT. This gives the protein CASSYSNTGDSPLHF.

The chain employs TRBV12-5 and TRBJ2-3; TRBD2 agrees at 8 bases. V gave up 1 base and J gave up 0 bases; unmatched junction bases: 21. The germline CDR1 and CDR2 sequences are LGHNT and FRNRAP. The CDR3 is 22 residues long. The CDR3 protein is CASGLGRGVGLSGSRSTDTQYF. In DNA, the CDR3 is TGTGCTAGTGGTTTGGGACGGGGAGTGGGGTTGAGCGGGAGTAGGAGCACAGATACGCAGTATTTT.

The V and J genes are TRBV30 and TRBJ1-1; no reliable D call. Germline V gene lookup returns CDR1 GTSNPN and CDR2 SVGIG (reference sequence). Trimming removed 4 bases at V and 4 bases at J, with 7 bases between. This CDR3 is 11 amino acids long. For the CDR3, the DNA is TGTGCCTGGAATCTTGGCACTGAAGCTTTCTTT. Translation gives CAWNLGTEAFF. The whole variable domain, filled in from reference TRBV30 and TRBJ1-1, reads SQTIHQWPATLVQPVGSPLSLECTVEGTSNPNLYWYRQAAGRGLQLLFYSVGIGQISSEVPQNLSASRPQDRQFILSSKKLLLSDSGFYLCAWNLGTEAFFGQGTRLTVV.

V is TRBV7-9 and J is TRBJ1-2, with 9 bases fitting TRBD1. The CDR3 extends over 15 amino acids. V was pared by 5 bases and J by 4 bases, with 8 bases of the junction left unmatched. CDR1 is SEHNR, CDR2 FQNEAQ, per germline (reference sequence). The CDR3 nucleotides read TGTGCCAGCAGCCACAAGGGACAGGGCGGCTATGGCTACACCTTC. It yields the protein CASSHKGQGGYGYTF.

The chain carries TRBV18 and TRBJ2-5; no definite D call. CDR3 length: 18 amino acids. The V gene lost 1 base and the J gene lost 2 bases, with 20 bases spanning the gap. Germline V gene data show CDR1 as KGHSH and CDR2 as LQKENI. CDR3 sequence: CASSPLFPAPGQQETQYF. The DNA for the CDR3 is TGTGCCAGCTCACCACTCTTCCCCGCCCCGGGTCAGCAAGAGACCCAGTACTTC.